This TCR beta chain was sequenced in a study of beta chain features in type 1 diabetes. The overall study: Examination of sorted cells across all samples involved about 100,000,000 cells. Notes on the study in general: Comparison showed that naive, central memory and Treg TCRB repertoires appeared more similar among patients than among healthy donors.

A single heparinised blood sample, averaging approximately 116 mL, was obtained per donor. A CD45RO/CCR7/CD25/CD127/CD95/CD27 panel sorted naive, central memory, regulatory and stem cell-like memory CD4+ cells. Reverse transcribing all isolated RNA meant expressed TCRB transcripts were sequenced. The table came from immunoSEQ multiplex PCR; TCRdb's copy has only in-frame clones and leaves some out. The table shows 300,000 to 450,000 clones, with 10% to 15% occurring only once. About this clone: Its matching antigen is unknown.

The germline V gene encodes CDR1 LGHNT and CDR2 FRNRAP. Trimming cost V 7 bases and J 5 bases, with 11 bases left between them. This CDR3 region has 12 residues. This TCR derives from a man aged 18 to 30 in good health. The chain links TRBV12-5 to TRBJ2-5; D is perhaps TRBD2 (5 bases). Sequenced: naive CD4+ T cells from blood. CDR3 region: CASAGNGETQYF. CDR3 nucleotides: TGTGCTAGTGCGGGGAATGGGGAGACCCAGTACTTC.